A selection of T cell receptor beta chains follows, all from one sample in a study of T cells in Graves' hyperthyroidism and ophthalmopathy. In TCRdb, the multiplex PCR reads were re-called with MiXCR into one record per CDR3 protein. The table lists around 300,000 distinct CDR3 sequences, approximately 14% of them singletons. Source material: blood. The source is a woman between 40 and 50 years old with Graves' hyperthyroidism. Both conserved end residues are part of each CDR3. A D gene is named only where the DNA matches it firmly. Some rows have no size entry. The others give once, few or many, or a class for an expanded clone.

clone_size	v_call	d_call	j_call	cdr3_length	cdr3_aa	cdr3_nt
many	TRBV5-5	TRBD1	TRBJ1-4	13	CASTDRRLEKLFF	TGTGCCAGCACGGACAGGCGTCTTGAAAAACTGTTTTTT
many	TRBV27	TRBD1	TRBJ1-2	14	CASSNFGQGAGYTF	TGTGCCAGCAGTAACTTCGGACAGGGTGCAGGCTACACCTTC
.	TRBV25-1	.	TRBJ2-2	14	CASSDDQGTGELFF	TGTGCCAGCAGTGACGACCAGGGGACCGGGGAGCTGTTTTTT
many	TRBV12-3/TRBV12-4	.	TRBJ2-7	14	CASSLGSVSYEQYF	TGTGCCAGCAGTTTAGGTTCGGTCTCCTACGAGCAGTACTTC
few	TRBV12-3/TRBV12-4	.	TRBJ2-3	15	CASRQHITSTDTQYF	TGTGCCAGCAGACAACACATAACTAGCACAGATACGCAGTATTTT
many	TRBV5-1	.	TRBJ2-1	16	CASSRTTTSSYNEQFF	TGCGCCAGCAGCCGCACCACTACGAGCTCCTACAATGAGCAGTTCTTC
many	TRBV2	TRBD1	TRBJ2-7	16	CASRGGMGQGTYEQYF	TGTGCCAGCAGGGGGGGTATGGGACAGGGAACCTACGAGCAGTACTTC
.	TRBV28	TRBD1	TRBJ1-5	14	CASSGQGAIQPQHF	TGTGCCAGCAGTGGACAGGGGGCAATACAGCCCCAGCATTTT
many	TRBV3-1	.	TRBJ2-7	16	CASSQGALASTYEQYF	TGTGCCAGCAGCCAGGGTGCGTTAGCGAGTACCTACGAGCAGTACTTC
many	TRBV18	TRBD1	TRBJ1-2	14	CASSPGTGPGGYTF	TGTGCCAGCTCACCGGGGACAGGGCCGGGTGGCTACACCTTC
.	TRBV2	.	TRBJ1-6	12	CASGWQRSPLHF	TGTGCCAGCGGGTGGCAGAGAAGTCCCCTCCACTTT
many	TRBV27	.	TRBJ1-1	16	CASSLMGPLGNTEAFF	TGTGCCAGCAGTTTAATGGGACCCTTGGGGAACACTGAAGCTTTCTTT
many	TRBV2	.	TRBJ1-5	13	CASTRTINQPQHF	TGTGCCAGCACCAGGACGATCAATCAGCCCCAGCATTTT
many	TRBV5-5	.	TRBJ1-1	13	CASSNLGYSEAFF	TGTGCCAGCAGTAACCTTGGGTACTCTGAAGCTTTCTTT
.	TRBV5-1	.	TRBJ2-1	15	CASSLGEGVYNEQFF	TGCGCCAGCAGCTTGGGTGAAGGCGTCTACAATGAGCAGTTCTTC
many	TRBV7-9	TRBD1	TRBJ1-1	15	CASSPGTGRDTEAFF	TGTGCCAGCAGCCCCGGGACAGGGCGGGACACTGAAGCTTTCTTT
.	TRBV6-1	.	TRBJ2-4	13	CASRRLAKNIQYF	TGTGCCAGCAGACGGTTAGCCAAAAACATTCAGTACTTC
.	TRBV4-1	.	TRBJ2-5	15	CASSQEGGGQETQYF	TGCGCCAGCAGCCAAGAAGGAGGGGGGCAAGAGACCCAGTACTTC
many	TRBV20-1	.	TRBJ1-5	15	CSASVEGYSNQPQHF	TGCAGTGCTAGTGTTGAGGGGTATAGCAATCAGCCCCAGCATTTT
.	TRBV7-9	TRBD1	TRBJ1-6	17	CASSQPSRQGSYSPLHF	TGTGCCAGCAGTCAACCGAGCCGACAGGGGAGTTATTCACCCCTCCACTTT
many	TRBV2	.	TRBJ2-1	12	CASSEAYNEQFF	TGTGCCAGCAGTGAAGCGTACAATGAGCAGTTCTTC
.	TRBV2	.	TRBJ2-5	13	CASSGGGQETQYF	TGTGCCAGCAGTGGTGGCGGACAAGAGACCCAGTACTTC
many	TRBV6-4	TRBD2	TRBJ2-1	14	CASSGTSGGNEQFF	TGTGCCAGCAGTGGGACTAGCGGGGGAAATGAGCAGTTCTTC
few	TRBV2	.	TRBJ2-7	12	CAASRVIHEQYF	TGTGCCGCCAGCAGGGTTATCCACGAGCAGTACTTC
many	TRBV11-2	.	TRBJ1-4	16	CASSLYRGGTNEKLFF	TGTGCCAGCAGCTTGTACCGGGGAGGAACTAATGAAAAACTGTTTTTT
many	TRBV25-1	TRBD2	TRBJ2-1	14	CASSEHRDYNEQFF	TGTGCCAGCAGTGAACACCGGGACTATAATGAGCAGTTCTTC
many	TRBV2	TRBD2	TRBJ2-1	18	CASRTSGLQASAGDEQFF	TGTGCCAGCAGAACTTCGGGACTACAAGCTAGCGCGGGCGATGAGCAGTTCTTC
few	TRBV5-1	.	TRBJ2-5	15	CASSPSRLPGETQYF	TGCGCCAGCAGCCCATCGCGGCTCCCAGGAGAGACCCAGTACTTC
.	TRBV28	TRBD1	TRBJ1-2	15	CASSLGDRGSYGYTF	TGTGCCAGCAGTTTAGGGGACAGGGGGTCCTATGGCTACACCTTC
few	TRBV5-1	TRBD1	TRBJ1-4	15	CASSWEGQTNEKLFF	TGCGCCAGCAGCTGGGAGGGACAGACTAATGAAAAACTGTTTTTT
many	TRBV6-1	.	TRBJ1-1	10	CAINRAEAFF	TGTGCCATTAACAGAGCTGAAGCTTTCTTT
.	TRBV19	.	TRBJ2-2	14	CASSIERGPRELFF	TGTGCCAGTAGTATAGAGCGGGGCCCCCGGGAGCTGTTTTTT
many	TRBV7-8	.	TRBJ2-5	15	CASSLVREGEETQYF	TGTGCCAGCAGCTTAGTACGGGAAGGGGAGGAGACCCAGTACTTC
many	TRBV3-1	.	TRBJ1-2	14	CASSQDQAAYGYTF	TGTGCCAGCAGCCAAGATCAGGCAGCCTATGGCTACACCTTC
few	TRBV18	.	TRBJ1-3	14	CASSIWISGNTIYF	TGTGCCAGCTCAATATGGATTTCTGGAAACACCATATATTTT
many	TRBV20-1	.	TRBJ2-3	13	CSEKEGHTDTQYF	TGCAGCGAGAAAGAGGGTCACACAGATACGCAGTATTTT
many	TRBV15	.	TRBJ2-7	13	CATSSGRSWEQYF	TGTGCCACCAGCAGTGGGAGATCCTGGGAGCAGTACTTC
many	TRBV12-3/TRBV12-4	.	TRBJ2-7	14	CASSFGSGTYEQYF	TGTGCCAGCAGTTTTGGTAGCGGCACCTACGAGCAGTACTTC
few	TRBV4-2	.	TRBJ2-3	15	CASSQLWTSTDTQYF	TGTGCCAGCAGCCAATTATGGACCTCCACAGATACGCAGTATTTT
.	TRBV9	.	TRBJ2-3	16	CASSMYQNPSTDTQYF	TGTGCCAGCAGCATGTACCAGAATCCTAGCACAGATACGCAGTATTTT
.	TRBV7-9	.	TRBJ2-3	15	CASSLAVGYTDTQYF	TGTGCCAGCAGCTTAGCGGTGGGGTACACAGATACGCAGTATTTT
few	TRBV27	TRBD1	TRBJ2-3	16	CASSVTGTGYTDTQYF	TGTGCCAGCAGTGTTACGGGGACAGGCTACACAGATACGCAGTATTTT